This record concerns one TCR beta chain sequence. It has no known antigen specificity. No per-base quality is available; no much larger clone lies one base away. This sample was included in a study of blood T cell repertoires in COVID-19 (dated by TCRdb to 2018 to 2020). Context from the whole study: Samples from collaborators originated in the United States, Italy and Spain and spanned both the acute and convalescent phases of COVID-19. The prospective study material was composed of cDNA or gDNA derived from T cells, B-cell-depleted T cells, or PBMCs. The samples were drawn from two sources: the first 160 participants of the ongoing ImmuneRACE study, and about 1,300 subjects contributed by 6 global collaborators. Deeply sampled blood TCRbeta repertoires from subjects exposed to, actively infected with, or recovered from COVID-19 were included in the dataset. The repertoires were released in a freely available public database intended as a resource for research on the immune response to SARS-CoV-2. HLA class I and class II types, where available, came from metadata supplied by the sample provider rather than from assay-based typing. Sample metadata almost always included a de-identified subject ID, COVID-19 status, age in years and sex. What the study reported, not specific to this receptor: How much clinical and demographic metadata was included differed by source and by participant, and the metadata was provided uncurated.

Each collaborating institution followed its own protocols to collect whole blood in K2EDTA tubes. For TCRbeta analysis, collaborators shipped samples in one of three forms: frozen whole blood, isolated PBMCs, or DNA extracted from either of those sample types. Relative to germline, V is 4 bases shorter and J is 4 bases shorter, with 11 bases between their ends. The CDR3 numbers 13 residues from cysteine through phenylalanine. Only the CDR3 DNA stays, 39 bases, in frame from base 1. CDR1 and CDR2 (SGHRS, YFSETQ) derive from the germline V gene. TCRbeta CDR3 regions were amplified from genomic DNA by means of the immunoSEQ Assay, a bias-controlled multiplex PCR. The original pipeline was this. Within the assay, amplification of reference gene primers was used to estimate how many nucleated cells each sample contained. Sequence reads were collapsed and filtered to measure the absolute abundance of every unique TCRbeta CDR3 rearrangement. For each sample, productive Simpson clonality was calculated by taking the square root of Simpson's diversity index across productive rearrangements. The table comes from immuneACCESS by way of TCRdb, which keeps in-frame sequences with V and J called. Part of the clones is missing from these tables; in studies checked, under half for an unresolved V gene and the rest for unknown reasons. D and trimming were read from the DNA, whereas the V and J calls and clone size are those reported in that table. Here the sample has 23,000 or so clones; approximately 90% occur a single time. The ten largest account for roughly 18% of the sample.

Sequencing was performed on peripheral blood. The sequence was obtained from a human donor in a cohort sampled during active COVID-19. The receptor chain draws on TRBV5-1 and TRBJ1-2, with no D gene named confidently. The CDR3 is CASSPRMGYGYTF. The sequenced DNA is TGCGCCAGCAGCCCCAGGATGGGCTATGGCTACACCTTC.